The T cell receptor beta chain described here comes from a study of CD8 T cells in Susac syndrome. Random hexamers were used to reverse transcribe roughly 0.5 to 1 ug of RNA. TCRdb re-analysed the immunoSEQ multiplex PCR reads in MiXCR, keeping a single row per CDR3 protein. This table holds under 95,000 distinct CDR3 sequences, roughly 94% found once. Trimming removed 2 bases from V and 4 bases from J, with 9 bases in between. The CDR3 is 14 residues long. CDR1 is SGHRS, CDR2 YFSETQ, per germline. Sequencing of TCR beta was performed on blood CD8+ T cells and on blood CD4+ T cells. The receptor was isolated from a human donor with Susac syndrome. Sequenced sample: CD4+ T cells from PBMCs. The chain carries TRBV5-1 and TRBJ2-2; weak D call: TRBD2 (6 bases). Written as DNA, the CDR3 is TGCGCCAGCAGCTTACTAGCAAGCACCGGGGAGCTGTTTTTT. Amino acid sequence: CASSLLASTGELFF. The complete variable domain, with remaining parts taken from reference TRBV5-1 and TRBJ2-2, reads KAGVTQTPRYLIKTRGQQVTLSCSPISGHRSVSWYQQTPGQGLQFLFEYFSETQRNKGNFPGRFSGRQFSNSRSEMNVSTLELGDSALYLCASSLLASTGELFFGEGSRLTVL.